Shown below are 23 T cell receptor beta chains from a single sample sequenced in a study of Ad26.COV2.S vaccination and SARS-CoV-2 variants. The method was immunoSEQ multiplex PCR; TCRdb's version includes in-frame clones alone and lacks a portion of them. The repertoire holds 350,000 to 400,000 clones, with more than 85% as singletons. Noted treatment: roughly 20 received Ad26.COV2.S at low or high dose, single or two shots; 5 received placebo; per-sample allocation not given. Day 63 after the first vaccine or placebo injection was the time point for sampling. Specimen: peripheral blood, collected in a trial of Ad26.COV2.S vaccine versus placebo. The receptors were gathered from a person between 18 and 59 years old who received the Ad26.COV2.S COVID-19 vaccine or a placebo.

The CDR3 loop is CASSLAWGAEYNEQFF. The CDR3 bases are TGTGCCAGCAGCTTGGCTTGGGGGGCTGAATACAATGAGCAGTTCTTC. The V gene is TRBV5-5, the J gene TRBJ2-1; the D call may be TRBD1 or TRBD2 (6 bases each). The CDR3 extends over 16 amino acids. Germline CDR1 is SGHKS and CDR2 is YYEKEE (reference sequence). Between the trimmed V and J ends, which lost 0 bases and 4 bases, there was a span of 14 bases.

V is TRBV5-4 and J is TRBJ1-1; D possibly corresponds to TRBD1 (6 bases). The V end was cut by 2 bases, the J end by 1 base, with 9 bases between. This CDR3 is built from 14 residues. Germline CDR1 is SGHNT and CDR2 is YYREEE (reference sequence). CDR3: CASSLGQRNTEAFF. The CDR3 DNA follows: TGTGCCAGCAGCTTAGGACAGCGGAACACTGAAGCTTTCTTT.

The V call is TRBV2, the J call TRBJ2-2, with D unresolved. The germline V gene encodes CDR1 SNHLY and CDR2 FYNNEI. The CDR3 is 17 residues long. Trimming stripped 8 bases from V and 6 bases from J, with 25 bases between. The CDR3, as DNA: TGTGCCAGCCGACCTAGGGTTGATGGGGTGTTGGCCGGGGAGCTGTTTTTT. It is translated as CASRPRVDGVLAGELFF.

The chain combines TRBV7-9 with TRBJ1-1; D not resolved. The germline CDR1 and CDR2 sequences are SEHNR and FQNEAQ (reference sequence). This CDR3 spans 14 amino acids. The germline V and J ends were trimmed by 5 bases and 4 bases, with 14 bases remaining between them. The CDR3 region is CASSPTWGGTEAFF. The CDR3, as DNA: TGTGCCAGCAGCCCGACATGGGGAGGCACTGAAGCTTTCTTT.

This clone appeared a single time. The V call is TRBV9, the J call TRBJ2-5, with 8 bases aligning to TRBD1. With 4 bases clipped from V and 3 bases from J, the junction kept 14 bases outside the gene matches. Per the germline V gene, CDR1 is SGDLS and CDR2 is YYNGEE. The CDR3 extends over 17 amino acids. In DNA, the CDR3 is TGTGCCAGCAGCCCCCGTCCCGGGACAGGATCGAAAGAGACCCAGTACTTC. Translated: CASSPRPGTGSKETQYF.

The J gene is TRBJ2-5, the V gene TRBV6-5, with 7 bases lining up with TRBD1. This CDR3 contains 11 residues. Germline V gives CDR1 MNHEY, CDR2 SVGAGI. V shed 6 bases, J shed 5 bases, and the junction held 0 bases outside the gene matches. CDR3 amino acids: CASSRGETQYF. CDR3 bases: TGTGCCAGCAGCAGGGGGGAGACCCAGTACTTC.

The chain is built from TRBV29-1 and TRBJ2-1, with 8 bases lining up with TRBD2. The germline V gene has CDR1 SQVTM and CDR2 ANQGSEA. V gave up 5 bases and J gave up 6 bases; unmatched junction bases: 6. The CDR3 consists of 13 residues. DNA for the CDR3: TGCAGCGTTATTAGCGGGGTTGGCAATGAGCAGTTCTTC. This codes for CSVISGVGNEQFF.

This rearrangement joins TRBV30 to TRBJ1-2, with D maybe TRBD1 (5 bases). The germline V gene has CDR1 GTSNPN and CDR2 SVGIG (reference sequence). CDR3 length equals 11 residues. V lost 2 bases and J 7 bases, leaving 8 bases between the germline ends. Written as DNA, the CDR3 is TGTGCCTGGAGTATCAGGGCTGGCTACACCTTC. Its protein is CAWSIRAGYTF.

The V gene is TRBV27, the J gene TRBJ2-7, with D tentatively TRBD1 (6 bases). The V and J ends lost 5 bases and 0 bases respectively, with 11 bases between them. The CDR3 runs to 14 residues. Germline V CDR1 and CDR2: MNHEY, SMNVEV (reference sequence). The CDR3 here is CASSLQGSSYEQYF. CDR3 DNA: TGTGCCAGCAGTCTTCAGGGGAGCTCCTACGAGCAGTACTTC.

The V call is TRBV6-6, the J call TRBJ2-1; no definite D call. V was pared by 6 bases and J by 3 bases, with 18 bases between. This CDR3 region has 16 residues. Germline V CDR1 and CDR2: MNHNY, SVGAGI (reference sequence). CDR3 region: CASSPYTRGDYNEQFF. For the CDR3, the DNA is TGTGCCAGCAGCCCTTACACCCGCGGAGACTACAATGAGCAGTTCTTC.

This chain uses TRBV2 with TRBJ1-2; D call uncertain. Germline CDR1 SNHLY, CDR2 FYNNEI. V lost 4 bases and J 6 bases, leaving 15 bases between the germline ends. This CDR3 is 14 amino acids long. DNA of the CDR3: TGTGCCAGCAGTGTAGGACGGTCGCTTGATGGCTACACCTTC. Translated, it gives CASSVGRSLDGYTF.

The chain links TRBV27 to TRBJ2-7, with 11 bases that match TRBD1. V lost 4 bases, J lost 3 bases, and 5 bases stayed unmatched. The CDR3 is 15 amino acids. CDR1 MNHEY and CDR2 SMNVEV come from the germline V gene (reference sequence). The CDR3 coding sequence is TGTGCCAGCAGTTCTACCGGGACAGGGGGCTACGAGCAGTACTTC. It translates to CASSSTGTGGYEQYF.

This sequence joins TRBV7-2 and TRBJ1-1, with unresolved D. The germline gives CDR1 SGHTA, CDR2 FQGNSA. Trimming left V 0 bases short and J 10 bases short, with 12 bases between. The CDR3 has 13 residues. The CDR3 loop reads CASSLAVRAGAFF. The CDR3 DNA reads TGTGCCAGCAGCTTAGCGGTGAGGGCAGGAGCTTTCTTT.

Written as DNA, the CDR3 is TGTGCCAGCAGTCAATCGGGTCAGCCCCAGCATTTT. Its translation is CASSQSGQPQHF. The gene calls are TRBV12-3 or TRBV12-4 and TRBJ1-5; no firm D call. There are 12 residues in the CDR3. With 5 bases removed from V and 6 bases from J, the gap between germline ends came to 8 bases.

The V call is TRBV29-1, the J call TRBJ2-4; D remains ambiguous. V gave up 0 bases and J gave up 3 bases, with 6 bases separating them. There are 13 residues in the CDR3. Per the germline V gene, CDR1 is SQVTM and CDR2 is ANQGSEA. For the CDR3, the DNA is TGCAGCGTTGAAGATTACAACAAAAACATTCAGTACTTC. It codes for CSVEDYNKNIQYF.

The chain couples TRBV3-1 (or the pseudogene TRBV3-2) to TRBJ2-3; D gene uncertain. Germline values: CDR1 LGHDT, CDR2 YNNKEL (reference sequence). V was pared by 2 bases and J by 2 bases, with 8 bases between. The CDR3 has 14 residues. The CDR3: CASSQQTSTDTQYF. The CDR3 bases are TGTGCCAGCAGCCAACAGACTTCCACAGATACGCAGTATTTT.

The chain recombines TRBV14 with TRBJ1-5, with 9 bases fitting TRBD1. The J segment lost 0 bases and the V segment lost 4 bases, leaving 7 bases of the junction unmatched. Per the germline V gene, CDR1 is SGHDN and CDR2 is FVKESK. This CDR3 comprises 17 residues. This CDR3 is CASSRPGQGDSNQPQHF. The CDR3 DNA is TGTGCCAGCAGCCGCCCGGGACAGGGAGATAGCAATCAGCCCCAGCATTTT.

V usage is TRBV5-1 and J usage is TRBJ1-1; D perhaps matches TRBD1 (5 bases). The CDR3 is 14 residues long. Looked up from germline, CDR1 is SGHRS and CDR2 is YFSETQ. V lost 3 bases to trimming and J lost 1 base, with 10 bases between them. CDR3 bases: TGCGCCAGCAGCTCGGGACTCTCGAACACTGAAGCTTTCTTT. Translation: CASSSGLSNTEAFF.

This chain links TRBV27 with TRBJ2-3, with D perhaps being TRBD1 or TRBD2 (5 bases each). CDR1 MNHEY and CDR2 SMNVEV come from the germline V gene (reference sequence). The CDR3 runs 16 residues. V was trimmed by 5 bases and J by 2 bases, leaving 17 bases between them. CDR3 residues: CASSTLLGRYTDTQYF. CDR3 DNA: TGTGCCAGCAGTACACTATTGGGACGGTACACAGATACGCAGTATTTT.

Note on this clone: Other nucleotide sequences from this sample produce the same CDR3. The rearrangement joins TRBV11-2 to TRBJ1-2; no reliable D call. The CDR3 spans 12 residues. Trimming cost V 1 base and J 7 bases, with 7 bases left between them. Looked up from germline, CDR1 is SGHAT and CDR2 is FQNNGV. CDR3 sequence (DNA): TGTGCCAGCAGCTTAGGGGTTGGTGGCTACACCTTC. Translating it yields CASSLGVGGYTF.

The J gene is TRBJ2-2, the V gene TRBV6-5; 10 bases align to TRBD2. Trimming at V came to 5 bases and at J to 1 base, leaving 1 base not matched to a gene. Germline V gene lookup returns CDR1 MNHEY and CDR2 SVGAGI. This CDR3 is built from 15 residues. This CDR3 is CASSPSGGNTGELFF. For the CDR3, the DNA is TGTGCCAGCAGTCCTAGCGGGGGGAACACCGGGGAGCTGTTTTTT.

The V gene is TRBV7-9, the J gene TRBJ1-4, with TRBD1 matching over 9 bases. The length of the CDR3 is 16 residues. J lost 7 bases, V lost 0 bases, and 6 bases had no gene match. Germline loops: CDR1 SEHNR, CDR2 FQNEAQ (reference sequence). CDR3 bases: TGTGCCAGCAGCTTAGCCTTGACAGGGGGAGGTGAAAAACTGTTTTTT. This codes for CASSLALTGGGEKLFF.

This chain uses TRBV4-3 with TRBJ2-6; weak D call: TRBD1 (5 bases). This CDR3 has 17 residues. Per germline, CDR1 LGHNA and CDR2 YSLEER. V was shortened by 4 bases and J by 3 bases, with 16 bases between the two germline ends. This chain's CDR3 is CASSPGPGLGGANVLTF. The DNA for the CDR3 is TGCGCCAGCAGCCCTGGCCCAGGGTTGGGTGGGGCCAACGTCCTGACTTTC.